This T cell receptor (beta chain) is from a study of PD-1 blockade in classical Hodgkin lymphoma. On the study more broadly: Once every 2 weeks, patients received intravenous nivolumab at 3 mg/kg. Notes on the study in general: In CD4+ cells, TCR diversity went up significantly by C4D1, but in CD8+ cells it did not. With respect to the repertoire differences, their causes, possibly disease activity or prior therapy, remain undefined.

Stated time point: cycle 4 day 1 (C4D1), after around six weeks of nivolumab. Autologous stem cell transplantation was followed by relapse in every patient, and brentuximab vedotin exposure varied. Of note for this clone: Its antigen is not identified.

Germline loops: CDR1 MNHEY, CDR2 SVGAGI. CDR3 length: 16 amino acids. J was trimmed by 3 bases and V by 4 bases; bases with no gene match: 8. Assay: immunoSEQ multiplex PCR; the TCRdb copy retains only in-frame clones and omits some. The sample has about 24,000 clones, roughly four fifths seen once. Sequenced here: peripheral blood mononuclear cells (PBMCs), sampled before the fourth cycle of nivolumab. The gene calls are TRBV6-5 and TRBJ2-2, with 7 bases fitting TRBD1. The sequence was obtained from a human donor with classical Hodgkin lymphoma. The chain's CDR3 is CASSFDSGGYTGELFF. The CDR3 DNA follows: TGTGCCAGCAGTTTCGACTCAGGGGGATACACCGGGGAGCTGTTTTTT.